The 19 T cell receptor beta chains listed next were all sequenced from one sample in a study of CD8+CD57+ T cells in acquired aplastic anemia. Patients picked for sequencing had shown CD8+CD57+ cell expansion detected by flow cytometry. Genomic DNA, serving as template, underwent TCR beta VDJ and CDR3 profiling. TCRdb used MiXCR to reprocess the reads, holding one entry per CDR3 protein. Of over 150,000 distinct CDR3 sequences detected, roughly 63% appear once; the ten largest clones hold about 39%. Sample: sorted CD4+, CD8+, or CD8+CD57+ T cells (not recorded which) from PBMCs. The receptors stem from a human donor with aplastic anemia.

This clonotype was counted a few times. The chain is built from TRBV20-1 and TRBJ2-7; no clear D. With 7 bases removed from V and 3 bases from J, the gap between germline ends came to 16 bases. Per the germline V gene, CDR1 is DFQATT and CDR2 is SNEGSKA (reference sequence). This CDR3 has 13 residues. The CDR3 bases are TGCAGTGTTAACGCCAAGGGTGTCTACGAGCAGTACTTC. Residues: CSVNAKGVYEQYF.

The V and J genes are TRBV20-1 and TRBJ2-3; TRBD1 matches at 10 bases. This CDR3 is 16 amino acids long. Germline V gives CDR1 DFQATT, CDR2 SNEGSKA (reference sequence). Trimming cost V 5 bases and J 7 bases; bases outside gene matches: 15. The CDR3 here is CSAPGSGQGMGNTQYF. The CDR3 DNA reads as TGCAGTGCTCCGGGATCGGGACAGGGGATGGGGAATACGCAGTATTTT.

This clonotype appeared once. This chain links TRBV25-1 with TRBJ2-7; 7 bases are a match to TRBD2. After removal of 6 bases from V and 3 bases from J, the junction contained 8 bases not matched to a gene. Germline CDR1 MGHDK, CDR2 SYGVNS. This CDR3 comprises 14 residues. Here the CDR3 DNA reads TGTGCCAGCAGGGGCGGGGGAACATACTACGAGCAGTACTTC. Protein: CASRGGGTYYEQYF.

Note on this clonotype: One junction end does not reproduce the germline sequence, and a read error may be involved. The genes are TRBV7-2 and TRBJ2-5; perhaps TRBD2 as D (5 bases). This CDR3 comprises 16 residues. Per germline, CDR1 SGHTA and CDR2 FQGNSA. The CDR3 spells CASSLVPGMIQETQHF. For the CDR3, the DNA is TGTGCCAGCAGCTTAGTACCGGGGATGATCCAAGAGACCCAGCACTTC.

This clonotype was detected ten times or more. CDR3 bases: TGTGCCAGTAGTGCTTCAGGGACAGGGCCCGTAGGAGCTTTCTTT. Protein: CASSASGTGPVGAFF. This chain links TRBV19 with TRBJ1-1; 9 nucleotides line up with TRBD1. Trimming removed 5 bases from V and 10 bases from J; junction bases left unmatched: 14. The V gene's germline CDR1 is LNHDA and CDR2 SQIVND (reference sequence). The CDR3 runs 15 residues.

This chain uses TRBV20-1 with TRBJ1-2; no definite D call. The V gene lost 6 bases and the J gene lost 8 bases, with 13 bases spanning the gap. Germline-derived CDR1 and CDR2 are DFQATT and SNEGSKA (reference sequence). This CDR3 region has 11 residues. CDR3 sequence (DNA): TGCAGTGCCCACCAAGGGCAAGGCTACACCTTC. It yields the protein CSAHQGQGYTF.

J is TRBJ2-1 and V is TRBV7-9; 9 nucleotides match TRBD2. Trimming took 2 bases from V and 8 from J; bases not matched to a gene: 4. The CDR3 extends over 14 amino acids. The germline gives CDR1 SEHNR, CDR2 FQNEAQ (reference sequence). The CDR3, as DNA: TGTGCCAGCAGCTTAAGCGGGAGGAACGATGAGCAGTTCTTC. This encodes CASSLSGRNDEQFF.

Many counts were recorded for this clonotype. J is TRBJ2-2 and V is TRBV5-1, with 9 bases aligning to TRBD2. The germline V gene has CDR1 SGHRS and CDR2 YFSETQ. This CDR3 comprises 16 residues. V lost 1 base and J lost 3; bases outside the gene matches: 4. The CDR3 nucleotides read TGCGCCAGCAGCTTGTCTCCTAGCGGGGACACCGGGGAGCTGTTTTTT. Encoded protein: CASSLSPSGDTGELFF.

This clonotype was seen at least ten times. The chain employs TRBV7-6 and TRBJ2-2; 8 positions agree with TRBD1. J lost 1 base, V lost 3 bases, and 1 base had no gene match. The CDR3 spans 15 residues. In germline, CDR1 is SGHVS, CDR2 FNYEAQ. Here the CDR3 DNA reads TGTGCCAGCAGCTTTGGACAGGGGAACACCGGGGAGCTGTTTTTT. Protein product: CASSFGQGNTGELFF.

The table lists this clonotype with a few counts. CDR3 loop: CASSLAPSSYEKLFF. CDR3 sequence (DNA): TGTGCCAGCAGCTTAGCGCCCTCGTCGTATGAAAAACTGTTTTTT. The chain uses TRBV7-6 and TRBJ1-4, with D hard to call. V lost 0 bases and J 6 bases, leaving 11 bases between the germline ends. The CDR3 totals 15 residues. The germline V gene has CDR1 SGHVS and CDR2 FNYEAQ.

This chain connects TRBV15 to TRBJ2-1; D possibly corresponds to TRBD1 (5 bases). CDR3 length: 16 amino acids. V lost 3 bases and J 4 bases, leaving 16 bases between the germline ends. Germline CDR1 LNHNV, CDR2 YYDKDF (reference sequence). Written as DNA, the CDR3 is TGTGCCACCAGCAGTACCTCAGGCAGGGCTTACAATGAGCAGTTCTTC. This codes for CATSSTSGRAYNEQFF.

This clonotype showed up many times. The chain links TRBV4-1 to TRBJ2-7, with D unresolved. V was clipped by 0 bases and J by 1 base, with 7 bases between them. The CDR3 runs 14 residues. Germline V gives CDR1 MGHRA, CDR2 YSYEKL. The CDR3 loop is CASSQDPLSYEQYF. The CDR3 DNA reads as TGCGCCAGCAGCCAAGATCCGCTTTCCTACGAGCAGTACTTC.

About this clonotype itself: This may be a read error, as it is one base from a much larger clone. The V and J genes are TRBV9 and TRBJ1-2, with unresolved D. Germline V gene data show CDR1 as SGDLS and CDR2 as YYNGEE. The V end was cut by 3 bases, the J end by 9 bases, with 12 bases between. This CDR3 is built from 12 residues. CDR3 nucleotides: TGTGCCAGCAGCGACGGCAGAAGGAGCTACACCTTC. Translated: CASSDGRRSYTF. Looking up the rest from reference TRBV9 and TRBJ1-2 gives the full variable domain: DSGVTQTPKHLITATGQRVTLRCSPRSGDLSVYWYQQSLDQGLQFLIQYYNGEERAKGNILERFSAQQFPDLHSELNLSSLELGDSALYFCASSDGRRSYTFGSGTRLTVV.

The chain recombines TRBV2 with TRBJ2-5; D might be TRBD1 (5 bases). The J call may be mistaken, given a closer DNA end match to TRBJ2-1. CDR3 length: 14 amino acids. In germline, CDR1 is SNHLY, CDR2 FYNNEI. The CDR3 coding sequence is TGTGCCAGCAAGGAAAGGGCACAGGACAATGAGCAGTTCTTC. Translated: CASKERAQDNEQFF.

This clonotype was detected only a few times. The chain couples TRBV24-1 to TRBJ1-6, with TRBD1 as a possible D gene (5 bases). CDR1 and CDR2 (germline): KGHDR, SFDVKD. The CDR3 consists of 14 residues. Trimming took off 3 bases at V and 14 bases at J, with 16 bases between the two ends. CDR3 nucleotide sequence: TGTGCCACCAGTGATACTGACAGCATGGATGCCCTCCACTTT. Its protein product is CATSDTDSMDALHF.

This clonotype appeared a few times. The chain is built from TRBV10-3 and TRBJ1-1, with 7 bases matching TRBD1. Losses at the gene ends were 2 bases for V and 4 bases for J; bases not matched to a gene: 7. The CDR3 spans 15 residues. Per the germline V gene, CDR1 is ENHRY and CDR2 is SYGVKD. In DNA, the CDR3 is TGTGCCATCAGTGAGCTAGACAGGGTGGGCACTGAAGCTTTCTTT. This sequence encodes CAISELDRVGTEAFF.

This clonotype was observed at least ten times. The rearrangement links TRBV6-5 to TRBJ1-3, with D unresolved. V lost 0 bases and J 7 bases, leaving 7 bases between the germline ends. The CDR3 is made up of 13 amino acids. CDR1 and CDR2 (germline): MNHEY, SVGAGI. CDR3 in amino acids: CASSYSFGNTIYF. The CDR3 DNA sequence: TGTGCCAGCAGTTACTCGTTTGGTAACACCATATATTTT.

V usage is TRBV20-1 and J usage is TRBJ2-5; 10 positions agree with TRBD2. The V segment lost 4 bases and the J segment 5 bases; nucleotides outside the gene matches: 1. Germline CDR1 reads DFQATT; CDR2 reads SNEGSKA (reference sequence). CDR3 size: 12 residues. CDR3 loop: CSAKGLAETQYF. CDR3 sequence (DNA): TGCAGTGCTAAGGGACTAGCGGAGACCCAGTACTTC.

The chain combines TRBV9 with TRBJ2-3, with D tentatively TRBD2 (5 bases). The CDR3 sequence is 13 residues long. V lost 1 base and J lost 4, with 7 bases in between. CDR1 is SGDLS and CDR2 is YYNGEE in the germline V gene. CDR3 coding DNA: TGTGCCAGCAGCGTACTAGCTGCAGATACGCAGTATTTT. Encoded protein: CASSVLAADTQYF.